This T cell receptor (beta chain) derives from a study of cytomegalovirus exposure and HLA in healthy donors (dated 2017 in TCRdb). In the study overall: An earlier analysis of 550 to 700 of the donors reported approximately 300 Gb of sequence data and some 120 million unique TCR beta sequences from some 180 million T cells. An early release covering roughly 580 HLA-typed donors comprised about 290 gigabases of sequencing data and approximately 85 million unique TCR sequences. The genetic ancestry cluster associated with self-reported Caucasian donors included around 76% of the 300 to 400 genotyped donors. The study was designed to test whether signatures of past pathogen exposure could be identified by cataloging public T cell receptors. The T cell repertoires of 666 subjects were profiled by immunosequencing and related to cytomegalovirus serostatus. A separate validation cohort of 100 to 150 different subjects was used in addition to the approximately 670-subject first cohort. To predict cytomegalovirus infection status, the study brought together high-throughput TCR immunosequencing, statistical association of individual TCRs with disease status, and machine learning. To study patterns of TCR occurrence, a later analysis re-analyzed previously published TCR beta repertoires from around 670 donors and added high-resolution HLA genotyping. The later analysis used no new phenotypic data to find candidate immune exposures, relying instead on TCR beta sequences and their occurrence across donors. An earlier analysis of several hundred of the donors applied high-throughput TCR beta sequencing to assess whether each TCR beta V gene segment acted as functional or pseudogenic. Donor age, sex, ethnicity and CMV serostatus were compiled alongside the repertoire data. In a later genetic analysis, genome-wide SNP genotypes for about three fifths of the roughly 670 donors were used, and that subset was treated as a discovery cohort. Every discovery cohort repertoire had been produced on one sequencing platform. HLA typing covered class I and class II loci at four-digit resolution. Typing coverage varied by locus: about 629-630 donors for A, B, C, DRB1 and DQB1; 500 to 550 for DQA1; 600 to 610 for DPA1; 400 to 480 for DPB1. Four to six DR-DQ haplotypes were handled as single units for association and clustering, since linkage in the cohort was strong. Across 300 to 500 genotyped donors of the cohort, an average of approximately 200,000 unique TCR beta nucleotide sequences per donor were sequenced, and roughly a sixth of those sequences were non-productive.

General study outcomes and caveats: In a later genetic analysis, a missense DCLRE1C variant was associated with V-gene and J-gene trimming of TCR beta chains, and the association was replicated in an independent cohort. A later analysis found that TCR association rates varied across HLA loci, with DRB1 alleles showing the most associated TCRs and HLA-C alleles the fewest. The only immune exposure information available for the cohort was CMV serostatus. A later analysis reported that several top co-occurrence clusters appeared linked to parvovirus B19, influenza, CMV and Epstein-Barr virus. Because HLA typing was missing for some donors at each locus, association tests included only the typed subset. According to a later analysis, most CMV-associated TCR beta chains appeared to be HLA-restricted, and the HLA associations seemed to be driven largely by CMV exposure. A few of the identified cytomegalovirus-associated TCR beta chains were confirmed in vitro to be specific for cytomegalovirus antigens. Broadly in line with IMGT annotations, most TCR beta V segments showed up in productive rearrangements about 90% or about 30% of the time in an earlier analysis of around 600 of the donors. Linkage disequilibrium might explain the correlated functional status among segregating V segments, but an unknown experimental factor could not be excluded. Most TCR sequences were seen in very few donors, while some public TCRs were found in many individuals. Compared with the roughly 600-donor mean, donors in an Asian-associated ancestry cluster had fewer N-insertions in productive TCRs, according to a later genetic analysis. A cluster of highly shared sequence variants was judged likely to represent a technical artifact of the sequencing pipeline. The study listed approximately 150 TCR beta chains as associated with cytomegalovirus. In a later analysis, HLA-associated TCR beta chains showed more clonal expansion and lower generation probabilities than non-associated chains that were equally common. Strong co-occurrence of HLA alleles, especially DR and DQ, made assigning TCR associations to individual alleles difficult. The earlier analysis of fewer than 750 of the donors excluded about 16 rarely observed V segments, including chromosome 9 orphons, because counts were too low. In both the original and validation cohorts, the classifier was reported to diagnose cytomegalovirus status with high specificity and sensitivity. A further reported finding was that TCR beta sequences accurately predicted the HLA-A and HLA-B alleles for most subjects in the first cohort. The authors suggested that the approach could potentially be generalized to other disease states and immunological phenotypes. At a false discovery rate of 0.05, a later analysis linked 16,000 or so TCR beta sequences to specific HLA alleles. Presence/absence analyses assumed roughly uniform sequencing depth across donors, an assumption that may not hold. The cohort was sequenced for TCR beta chains only, and without alpha or paired-chain data the features that could be detected were limited.

A remark on this clone: This receptor's antigen is unknown. One base away there is no much larger clone; base qualities are not given.

The cohort comprised 666 healthy bone marrow donors. Cohort members were all nominally healthy when sampled, although unrecorded immune exposures were likely present. The donor was CMV seronegative and was included in the group of over 300 seronegative cohort members. Each donor provided a peripheral blood sample, and peripheral blood mononuclear cells were used for TCR beta sequencing. Genomic DNA extraction from the blood cell samples was performed with the Qiagen DNeasy Blood Extraction Kit. The library was prepared using the immunoSEQ multiplex PCR assay. The multiplex PCR relied on a mix of 60 forward primers for TCR Vbeta segments and 13 reverse primers for TCR Jbeta segments. The CDR3 region of rearranged TCR beta genes was amplified from genomic DNA with a multiplex PCR assay. The Illumina HiSeq System was used to sequence the amplified TCR beta libraries as 87-base-pair reads. The published analysis was carried out like this. In a later analysis, 77 million or so unique TCR beta chains were counted across the roughly 670 repertoires, and roughly 10 million of these chains were shared by at least two donors. A nearest-neighbor algorithm error-corrected the raw reads and collapsed the reads into unique sequences, merging closely related sequences to remove PCR and sequencing errors. CDR3 sequences were aligned to IMGT reference sequences to assign V, D and J gene segments. For a sequence to be retained, a match of at least six nucleotides was required to both a V gene segment and a J gene segment. Rearrangements were classified as productive when the CDR3 lacked stop codons and remained in frame with V and J, and all other rearrangements were classified as non-productive. CDR3 was defined by IMGT convention, running from the second conserved V-encoded cysteine to the conserved J-encoded phenylalanine. Sequences without an unambiguous match to a single V gene segment were excluded from the earlier analysis of about 600 of the donors. In an earlier analysis of around 590 of the donors, a V segment was called functional when productive rearrangements were above 56.7%, and segregating when the standard deviation between donors exceeded 5%. To diagnose cytomegalovirus status from the catalog of TCR beta chain sequences, a statistical classification framework was built. A later analysis assigned V and J genes by comparing TCR nucleotide sequences with IMGT/GENE-DB human TR gene sequences. A later analysis assigned CDR3 sequences and most-parsimonious VDJ recombination scenarios with the TCRdist pipeline. A later analysis defined each TCR beta chain by its CDR3 amino acid sequence plus V-gene family, and excluded reads lacking a unique V-gene family. In a later analysis, around 600 highly shared, low-generation-probability nucleotide sequences were removed to address suspected cross-contamination and a sequencing artifact. In a later analysis, a clonal expansion index was calculated for each public chain from normalized within-repertoire ranks of inferred template counts. Generation probabilities in a later analysis came from a VDJ recombination model fitted to out-of-frame rearrangements, and those results were checked against IGoR. In a later analysis, TCR-TCR, TCR-HLA and TCR-CMV co-occurrence was scored with hypergeometric tests, and a repertoire-size bias correction was applied to TCR pairs. False discovery rates were estimated in a later analysis by permuting HLA or CMV assignments 20 times. A later analysis grouped co-occurring TCRs with DBSCAN, adding TCRdist sequence similarity when clustering within HLA-allele-positive subsets. Co-occurrence clustering excluded repertoires with fewer than 30,000 or more than 120,000 public chains, plus five with anomalous nucleotide sharing. The table was pulled from immuneACCESS by TCRdb, which kept in-frame rearrangements only. Such tables lose some clones; where checked, under half of the loss comes from unresolved V genes, and the rest has no known cause. The V and J calls and clone size are taken from that table; D and trimming were inferred from the DNA. The sample table contains more than 100,000 clones; only one count was recorded for approximately 90% of them. The leading ten clones occupy around 5.2% of the sample.

The sequencing input was PBMCs. This receptor was taken from a woman in her thirties in good health and CMV-seronegative.

The CDR3 corresponds to CSVLRESYEQYF. The DNA is TGCAGCGTCCTCAGGGAATCCTACGAGCAGTACTTC. The sequence joins TRBV29-1 to TRBJ2-7, and perhaps TRBD1 as D gene, on 5 matching bases. The CDR3, from cysteine to phenylalanine, totals 12 residues. The retained sequence is limited to the CDR3, 36 bases, with the frame set at the first base. Trimming at the junction amounts to 6 bases on V and 1 base on J, and the germline ends lie 10 bases apart. Taken from the germline V gene, the CDR1 and CDR2 loops are SQVTM and ANQGSEA.